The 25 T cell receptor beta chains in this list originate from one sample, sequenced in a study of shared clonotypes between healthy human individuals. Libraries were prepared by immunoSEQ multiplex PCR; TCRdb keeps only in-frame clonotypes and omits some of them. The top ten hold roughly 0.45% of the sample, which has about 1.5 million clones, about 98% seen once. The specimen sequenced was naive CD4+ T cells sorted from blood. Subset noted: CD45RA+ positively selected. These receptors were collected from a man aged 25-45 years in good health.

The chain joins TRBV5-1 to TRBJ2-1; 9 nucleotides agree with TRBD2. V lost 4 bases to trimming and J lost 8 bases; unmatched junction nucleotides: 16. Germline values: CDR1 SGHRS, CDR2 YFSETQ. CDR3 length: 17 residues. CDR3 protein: CASSLPLAGGPIDEQFF. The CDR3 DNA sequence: TGCGCCAGCAGCCTTCCCCTGGCGGGAGGGCCTATAGATGAGCAGTTCTTC. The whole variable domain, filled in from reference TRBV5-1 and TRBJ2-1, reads KAGVTQTPRYLIKTRGQQVTLSCSPISGHRSVSWYQQTPGQGLQFLFEYFSETQRNKGNFPGRFSGRQFSNSRSEMNVSTLELGDSALYLCASSLPLAGGPIDEQFFGPGTRLTVL.

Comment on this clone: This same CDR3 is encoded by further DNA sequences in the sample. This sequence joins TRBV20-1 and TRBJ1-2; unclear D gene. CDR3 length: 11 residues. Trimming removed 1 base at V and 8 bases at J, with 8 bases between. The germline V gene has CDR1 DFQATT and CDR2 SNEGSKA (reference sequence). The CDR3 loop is CSARARRGYTF. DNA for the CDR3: TGCAGTGCTAGAGCCCGGAGGGGCTACACCTTC.

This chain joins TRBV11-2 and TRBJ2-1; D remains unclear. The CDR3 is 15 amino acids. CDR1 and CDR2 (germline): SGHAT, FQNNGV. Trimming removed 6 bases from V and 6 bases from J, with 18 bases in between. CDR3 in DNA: TGTGCCAGCAGAACCCTCGAAGGTTCGGCCAATGAGCAGTTCTTC. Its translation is CASRTLEGSANEQFF.

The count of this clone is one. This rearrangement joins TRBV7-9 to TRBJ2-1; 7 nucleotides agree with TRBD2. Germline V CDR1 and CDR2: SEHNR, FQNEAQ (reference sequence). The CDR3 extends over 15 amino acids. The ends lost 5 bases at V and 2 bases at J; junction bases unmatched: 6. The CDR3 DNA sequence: TGTGCCAGCAGCCAAGCGGGATCGACCTACAATGAGCAGTTCTTC. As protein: CASSQAGSTYNEQFF.

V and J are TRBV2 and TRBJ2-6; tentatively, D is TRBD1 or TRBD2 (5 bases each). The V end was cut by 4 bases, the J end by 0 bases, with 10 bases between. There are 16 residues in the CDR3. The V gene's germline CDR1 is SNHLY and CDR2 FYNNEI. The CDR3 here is CASSVGRRSGANVLTF. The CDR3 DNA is TGTGCCAGCAGTGTGGGACGCCGCTCTGGGGCCAACGTCCTGACTTTC.

CDR3 in DNA: TGTGCCAGCAGCTTAGACAGGGGGCGCGGGTTCAATGAGCAGTTCTTC. As protein: CASSLDRGRGFNEQFF. V gene TRBV11-2 combines with J gene TRBJ2-1, with TRBD1 matching 8 bases. The germline CDR1 and CDR2 sequences are SGHAT and FQNNGV. The CDR3 contains 16 residues. Trimming at V came to 0 bases and at J to 6 bases, leaving 7 bases not matched to a gene.

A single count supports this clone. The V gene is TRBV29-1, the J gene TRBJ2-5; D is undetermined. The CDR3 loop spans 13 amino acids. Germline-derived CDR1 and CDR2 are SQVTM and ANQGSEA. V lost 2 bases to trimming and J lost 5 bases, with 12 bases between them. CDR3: CSVEPLSGETQYF. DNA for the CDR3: TGCAGCGTTGAACCCCTTAGTGGTGAGACCCAGTACTTC.

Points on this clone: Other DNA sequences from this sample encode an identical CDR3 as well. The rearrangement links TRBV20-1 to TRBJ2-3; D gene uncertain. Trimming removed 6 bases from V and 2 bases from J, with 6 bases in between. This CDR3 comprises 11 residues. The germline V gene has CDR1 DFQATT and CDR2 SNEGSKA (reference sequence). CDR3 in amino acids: CSASATDTQYF. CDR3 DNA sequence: TGCAGTGCGAGCGCCACAGATACGCAGTATTTT.

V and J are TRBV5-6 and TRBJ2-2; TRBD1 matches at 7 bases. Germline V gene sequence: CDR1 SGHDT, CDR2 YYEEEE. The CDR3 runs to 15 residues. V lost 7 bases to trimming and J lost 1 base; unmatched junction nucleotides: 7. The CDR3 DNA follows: TGTGCCAGCTCGACGGGACAGAAGAACACCGGGGAGCTGTTTTTT. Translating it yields CASSTGQKNTGELFF. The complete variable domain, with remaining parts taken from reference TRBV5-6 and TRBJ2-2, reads DAGVTQSPTHLIKTRGQQVTLRCSPKSGHDTVSWYQQALGQGPQFIFQYYEEEERQRGNFPDRFSGHQFPNYSSELNVNALLLGDSALYLCASSTGQKNTGELFFGEGSRLTVL.

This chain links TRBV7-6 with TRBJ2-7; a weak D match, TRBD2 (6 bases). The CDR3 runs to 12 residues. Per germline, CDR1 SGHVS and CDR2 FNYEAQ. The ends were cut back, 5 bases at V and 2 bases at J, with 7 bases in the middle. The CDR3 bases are TGTGCCAGCAGCGCGGGACCCTACGAGCAGTACTTC. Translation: CASSAGPYEQYF.

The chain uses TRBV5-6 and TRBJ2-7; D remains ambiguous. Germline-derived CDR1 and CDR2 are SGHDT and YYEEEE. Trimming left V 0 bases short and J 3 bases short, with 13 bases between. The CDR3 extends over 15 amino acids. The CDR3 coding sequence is TGTGCCAGCAGCTTGGTACCCTTGCAAGGCTACGAGCAGTACTTC. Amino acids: CASSLVPLQGYEQYF.

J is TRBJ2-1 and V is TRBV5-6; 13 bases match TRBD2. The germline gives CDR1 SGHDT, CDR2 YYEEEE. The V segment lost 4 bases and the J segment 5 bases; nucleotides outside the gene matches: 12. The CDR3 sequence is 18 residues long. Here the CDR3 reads CASSQATSGRASHNEQFF. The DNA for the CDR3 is TGTGCCAGCAGCCAGGCTACTAGCGGGAGGGCCAGTCACAATGAGCAGTTCTTC.

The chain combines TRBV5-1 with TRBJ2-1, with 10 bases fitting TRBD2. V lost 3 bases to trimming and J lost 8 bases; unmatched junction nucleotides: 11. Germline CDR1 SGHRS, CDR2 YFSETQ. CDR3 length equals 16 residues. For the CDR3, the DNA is TGCGCCAGCAGCTGGTACACTAGCGGGGAGGCCCATGAGCAGTTCTTC. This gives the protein CASSWYTSGEAHEQFF.

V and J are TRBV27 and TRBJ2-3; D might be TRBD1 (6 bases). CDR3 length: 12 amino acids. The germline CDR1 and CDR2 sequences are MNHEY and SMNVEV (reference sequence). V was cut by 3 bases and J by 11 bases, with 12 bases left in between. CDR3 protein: CASSFGQQKQYF. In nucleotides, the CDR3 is TGTGCCAGCAGTTTTGGACAGCAAAAGCAGTATTTT.

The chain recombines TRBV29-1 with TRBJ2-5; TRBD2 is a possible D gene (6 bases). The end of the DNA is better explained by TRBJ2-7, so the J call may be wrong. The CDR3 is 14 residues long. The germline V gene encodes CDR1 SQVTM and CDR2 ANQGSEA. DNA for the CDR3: TGCAGCGTTGAGACGCCCGGGGGAATTTACGAGCAGTACTTC. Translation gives CSVETPGGIYEQYF.

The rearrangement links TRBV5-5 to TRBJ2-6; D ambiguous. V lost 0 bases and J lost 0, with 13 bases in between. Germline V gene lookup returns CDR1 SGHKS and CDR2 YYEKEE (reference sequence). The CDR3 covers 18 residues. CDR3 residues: CASSLAGFRTSGANVLTF. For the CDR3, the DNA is TGTGCCAGCAGCTTGGCTGGGTTCAGGACCTCTGGGGCCAACGTCCTGACTTTC.

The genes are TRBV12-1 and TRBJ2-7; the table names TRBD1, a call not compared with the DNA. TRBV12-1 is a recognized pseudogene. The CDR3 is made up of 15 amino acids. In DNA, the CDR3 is TGTGCCAGCAGCCCTCCGGGACAGGATGCCTACGAGCAGTACTTC. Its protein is CASSPPGQDAYEQYF.

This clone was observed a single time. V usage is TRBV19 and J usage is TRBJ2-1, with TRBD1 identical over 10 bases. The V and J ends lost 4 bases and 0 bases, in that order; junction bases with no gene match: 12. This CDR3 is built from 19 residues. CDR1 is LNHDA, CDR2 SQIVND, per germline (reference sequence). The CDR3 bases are TGTGCCAGTAGTAACGACAGGGGGCCAACCCTGAGCTCCTACAATGAGCAGTTCTTC. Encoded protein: CASSNDRGPTLSSYNEQFF.

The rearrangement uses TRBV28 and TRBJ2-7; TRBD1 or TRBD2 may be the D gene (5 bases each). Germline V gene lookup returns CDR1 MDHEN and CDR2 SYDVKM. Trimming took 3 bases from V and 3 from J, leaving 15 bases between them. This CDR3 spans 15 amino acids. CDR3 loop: CASSFYPGLSYEQYF. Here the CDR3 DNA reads TGTGCCAGCAGTTTTTATCCGGGGCTCAGCTACGAGCAGTACTTC.

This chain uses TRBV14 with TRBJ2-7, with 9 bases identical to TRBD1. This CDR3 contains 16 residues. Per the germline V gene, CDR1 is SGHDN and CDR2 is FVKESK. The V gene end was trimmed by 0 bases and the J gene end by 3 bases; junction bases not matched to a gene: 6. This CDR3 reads CASSQDRGQGIYEQYF. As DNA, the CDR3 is TGTGCCAGCAGCCAAGATCGTGGACAGGGGATCTACGAGCAGTACTTC.

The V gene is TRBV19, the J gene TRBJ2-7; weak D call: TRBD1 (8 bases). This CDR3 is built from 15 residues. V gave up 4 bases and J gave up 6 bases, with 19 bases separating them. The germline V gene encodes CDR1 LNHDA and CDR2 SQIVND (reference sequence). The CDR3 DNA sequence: TGTGCCAGTAGTAGAAGGACAGGGAGGGTTGGCGAGCAGTACTTC. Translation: CASSRRTGRVGEQYF.

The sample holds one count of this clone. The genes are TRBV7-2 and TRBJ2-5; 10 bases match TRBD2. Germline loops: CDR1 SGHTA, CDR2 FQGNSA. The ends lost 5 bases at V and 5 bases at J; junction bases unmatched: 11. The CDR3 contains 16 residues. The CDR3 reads CASSPDLVAGGETQYF. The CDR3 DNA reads TGTGCCAGCAGCCCAGATCTAGTAGCGGGAGGTGAGACCCAGTACTTC.

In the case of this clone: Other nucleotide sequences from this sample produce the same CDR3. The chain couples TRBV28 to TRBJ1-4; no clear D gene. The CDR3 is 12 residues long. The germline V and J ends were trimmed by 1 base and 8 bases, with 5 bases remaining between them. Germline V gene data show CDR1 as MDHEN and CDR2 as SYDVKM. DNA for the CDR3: TGTGCCAGCAGTTTATTGTTGGAAAAACTGTTTTTT. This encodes CASSLLLEKLFF.

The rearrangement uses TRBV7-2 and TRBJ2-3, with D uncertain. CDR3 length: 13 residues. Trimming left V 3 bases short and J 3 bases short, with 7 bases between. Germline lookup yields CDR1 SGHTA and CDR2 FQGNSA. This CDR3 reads CASSFSRTDTQYF. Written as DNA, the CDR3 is TGTGCCAGCAGCTTCTCGAGGACAGATACGCAGTATTTT.

The CDR3 loop is CASSPILQGSGTGELFF. CDR3 nucleotides: TGTGCCAGCAGCCCAATCCTACAGGGGTCGGGAACCGGGGAGCTGTTTTTT. The chain joins TRBV5-4 to TRBJ2-2, with TRBD1 matching over 7 bases. Germline values: CDR1 SGHNT, CDR2 YYREEE (reference sequence). This CDR3 has 17 amino acids. The ends lost 4 bases at V and 5 bases at J; junction bases unmatched: 14.